This T cell receptor beta chain was obtained from a study of control samples from healthy donors and cancer patients. Repertoires were generated with immunoSEQ multiplex PCR, while TCRdb's copy carries only in-frame clones and drops some. This sample contains about 210,000 clones. CDR1 and CDR2 (germline): SGHTA, FQGNSA. The CDR3 extends over 15 amino acids. V lost 3 bases and J 8 bases, leaving 14 bases between the germline ends. This rearrangement joins TRBV7-2 to TRBJ1-6; D perhaps matches TRBD1 (6 bases). Sequenced material: blood. The TCR comes from a woman in her 30s in good health. The CDR3 sequence is CASSFNHRDDSPLHF. The DNA of the CDR3 is TGTGCCAGCAGCTTCAATCACAGGGATGATTCACCCCTCCACTTT.